Listed below are T cell receptor beta chains from one sample, sequenced in a study of shared clonotypes between healthy human individuals. Produced via immunoSEQ multiplex PCR; TCRdb's table is partial and in-frame only. The sample has some 1.4 million clones; roughly 96% are singletons. The material sequenced was naive CD4+ T cells sorted from blood. These receptors originate from a man aged 25 to 45 in good health. The CDR3 runs from the conserved cysteine through the conserved F or W. A D gene is named only where the DNA matches it firmly. Size is omitted from some rows. Given values are once, few, many or a class for expanded clones.

d_call	v_call	clone_size	j_call	cdr3_nt	cdr3_aa
-	TRBV7-8	-	TRBJ2-6	TGTGCCAGCAGGACAGACAGGATTAGCTCTGGGGCCAACGTCCTGACTTTC	CASRTDRISSGANVLTF
TRBD2	TRBV9	-	TRBJ2-3	TGTGCCAGCAGCGTAGGAGGCGGGAGGTCAAGCACAGATACGCAGTATTTT	CASSVGGGRSSTDTQYF
TRBD1	TRBV7-2	-	TRBJ2-3	TGTGCCAGCAGCACAGGACAGGGAACAGATACGCAGTATTTT	CASSTGQGTDTQYF
-	TRBV6-5	-	TRBJ2-7	TGTGCCAGCAGTTACGGCACCGGGACACAATTTTACGAGCAGTACTTC	CASSYGTGTQFYEQYF
TRBD2	TRBV30	-	TRBJ2-1	TGTGCCTGGAGTAATGTGCGGGAGAGAAACCGCGAGCAGTTCTTC	CAWSNVRERNREQFF
TRBD1	TRBV29-1	-	TRBJ1-4	TGCAGCGTTGACCCCGGGACAGGGATTGAAAAACTGTTTTTT	CSVDPGTGIEKLFF
TRBD1	TRBV28	-	TRBJ1-3	TGTGCCAGCAGTTCTCCCCGCCGGGACAGTGCTGGAAACACCATATATTTT	CASSSPRRDSAGNTIYF
TRBD2	TRBV7-9	-	TRBJ2-2	TGTGCCAGCAGTCGTACTAGCGCGGCCGGGGAGCTGTTTTTT	CASSRTSAAGELFF
-	TRBV7-9	-	TRBJ2-3	TGTGCCAGCAGCTTCCGGGACATTGGGACAGATACGCAGTATTTT	CASSFRDIGTDTQYF
-	TRBV11-2	-	TRBJ1-3	TGTGCCAGCAGCTTAGATGCGACAGGCGGAAACACCATATATTTT	CASSLDATGGNTIYF
-	TRBV6-1	-	TRBJ1-5	TGTGCCAGCAGTGACCCGGGACGGATTAATCAGCCCCAGCATTTT	CASSDPGRINQPQHF
TRBD2	TRBV9	-	TRBJ2-7	TGTGCCAGCAGCGTAGGGGGGACTACCGACTACGAGCAGTACTTC	CASSVGGTTDYEQYF
-	TRBV5-6	once	TRBJ2-2	TGTGCCAGCAGCTTGGTTCCCACCACCGGGGAGCTGTTTTTT	CASSLVPTTGELFF
TRBD2	TRBV15	-	TRBJ2-7	TGTGCCACCAGCAGAACCTACGACACTAGCGGGGTTACCTACGAGCAGTACTTC	CATSRTYDTSGVTYEQYF
TRBD1	TRBV11-2	-	TRBJ2-2	TGTGCCAGCAGCTTTAGCCCCCTACCGACAGGGCAGACCGGGGAGCTGTTTTTT	CASSFSPLPTGQTGELFF
TRBD1	TRBV9	-	TRBJ1-5	TGTGCCAGCAGCGAGGGGACAGTGGGGTATCAGCCCCAGCATTTT	CASSEGTVGYQPQHF
-	TRBV7-6	-	TRBJ2-2	TGTGCCAGCAGCTTACCCGGGGAGCTGTTTTTT	CASSLPGELFF
-	TRBV11-2	-	TRBJ2-7	TGTGCCAGCAGCTTACTAGGAGGGGGCGTAGGTTTTTCCTACGAGCAGTACTTC	CASSLLGGGVGFSYEQYF
TRBD1	TRBV27	-	TRBJ1-1	TGTGCCAGCAGTTCTTGGACAGGGAGGACTGAAGCTTTCTTT	CASSSWTGRTEAFF
-	TRBV5-4	-	TRBJ1-4	TGTGCCAGCAGCTTGGCTCAAGGGGCGAATACTGCAACTAATGAAAAACTGTTTTTT	CASSLAQGANTATNEKLFF
-	TRBV28	-	TRBJ2-7	TGTGCCAGCGAGACTAGCTCCTACGAGCAGTACTTC	CASETSSYEQYF
TRBD1	TRBV7-3	-	TRBJ2-5	TGTGCCAGCAGCCCCGCCTTGTCCAGGGGGGAGACCCAGTACTTC	CASSPALSRGETQYF
TRBD1	TRBV5-4	-	TRBJ2-7	TGTGCCAGCCGCGGACAGGGAAACTACGAGCAGTACTTC	CASRGQGNYEQYF
-	TRBV7-9	-	TRBJ2-1	TGTGCCAGCAGCTTAGGGGGCTATGAGCAGTTCTTC	CASSLGGYEQFF
TRBD1	TRBV29-1	-	TRBJ2-7	TGCAGCGTTGATGTAACAGGGGTTGCCTACGAGCAGTACTTC	CSVDVTGVAYEQYF
-	TRBV5-6	-	TRBJ2-1	TGTGCCAGCAGCACTGGACTGGCGAGCTCCTACAATGAGCAGTTCTTC	CASSTGLASSYNEQFF